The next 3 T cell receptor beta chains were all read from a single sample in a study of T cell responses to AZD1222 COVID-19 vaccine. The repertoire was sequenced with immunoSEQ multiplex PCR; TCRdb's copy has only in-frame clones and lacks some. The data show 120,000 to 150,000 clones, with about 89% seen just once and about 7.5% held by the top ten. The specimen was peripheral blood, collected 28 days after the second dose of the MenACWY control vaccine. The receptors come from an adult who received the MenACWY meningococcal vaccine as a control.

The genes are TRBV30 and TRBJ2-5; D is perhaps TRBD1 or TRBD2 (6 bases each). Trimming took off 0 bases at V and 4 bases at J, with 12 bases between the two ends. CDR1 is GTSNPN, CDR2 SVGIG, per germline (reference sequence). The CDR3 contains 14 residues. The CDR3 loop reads CAWSVLGGGETQYF. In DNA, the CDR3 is TGTGCCTGGAGTGTACTCGGGGGCGGAGAGACCCAGTACTTC.

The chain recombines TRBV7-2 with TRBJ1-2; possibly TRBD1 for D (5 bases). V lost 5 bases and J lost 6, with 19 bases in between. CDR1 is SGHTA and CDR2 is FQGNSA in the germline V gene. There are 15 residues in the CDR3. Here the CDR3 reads CASSPDRGRGNGYTF. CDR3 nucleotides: TGTGCCAGCAGCCCCGACCGCGGGAGGGGAAATGGCTACACCTTC. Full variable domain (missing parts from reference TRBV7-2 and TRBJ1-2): GAGVSQSPSNKVTEKGKDVELRCDPISGHTALYWYRQSLGQGLEFLIYFQGNSAPDKSGLPSDRFSAERTGGSVSTLTIQRTQQEDSAVYLCASSPDRGRGNGYTFGSGTRLTVV.

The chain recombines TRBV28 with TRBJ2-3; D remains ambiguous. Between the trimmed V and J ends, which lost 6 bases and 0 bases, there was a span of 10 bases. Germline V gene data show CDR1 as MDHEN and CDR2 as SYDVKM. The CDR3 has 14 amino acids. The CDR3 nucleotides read TGTGCCAGCAGGAAGCAACCTAGCACAGATACGCAGTATTTT. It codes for CASRKQPSTDTQYF. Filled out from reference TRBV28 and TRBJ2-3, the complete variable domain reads DVKVTQSSRYLVKRTGEKVFLECVQDMDHENMFWYRQDPGLGLRLIYFSYDVKMKEKGDIPEGYSVSREKKERFSLILESASTNQTSMYLCASRKQPSTDTQYFGPGTRLTVL.